A selection of T cell receptor beta chains follows, all from one sample in a study of T cell changes during pregnancy in multiple sclerosis. Generated by immunoSEQ multiplex PCR, the TCRdb table keeps only in-frame clones and is missing some. This sample has some 80,000 clones, with just over 90% found just once. The material was peripheral blood, obtained before pregnancy. The receptors were gathered from a female donor with multiple sclerosis, enrolled in a pregnancy study. CDR3s include the opening cysteine and the closing phenylalanine or tryptophan. Each record gives: D gene, J gene, V gene, clone size, CDR3 protein, CDR3 DNA. D genes are given only for firm matches. Clone sizes are given selectively: once, few, many, or a class where the clone is expanded.

>-|TRBJ2-2|TRBV28|-
CASSLVGPGTSGELFF
TGTGCCAGCAGTTTAGTTGGCCCGGGAACCTCCGGGGAGCTGTTTTTT
>TRBD1|TRBJ2-1|TRBV18|-
CASSPPVPQGGNEQFF
TGTGCCAGCTCACCACCGGTCCCACAGGGGGGCAATGAGCAGTTCTTC
>TRBD1|TRBJ2-3|TRBV11-3|-
CASSSRPGQGTDTQYF
TGTGCCAGCAGCTCGAGACCGGGACAGGGGACAGATACGCAGTATTTT
>-|TRBJ1-3|TRBV19|-
CASSIYFTGSSGNTIYF
TGTGCCAGTAGTATTTATTTTACAGGGAGTAGCGGAAACACCATATATTTT
>TRBD2|TRBJ2-1|TRBV10-3|-
CAISEGLAGSSYNEQFF
TGTGCCATCAGTGAAGGACTAGCGGGCAGCTCCTACAATGAGCAGTTCTTC
>-|TRBJ1-2|TRBV19|-
CASSVGQPANYGYTF
TGTGCCAGTAGTGTTGGACAGCCTGCTAACTATGGCTACACCTTC
>TRBD1|TRBJ1-2|TRBV19|-
CASRDRVRTNYGYTF
TGTGCCAGTCGGGACAGGGTGAGGACTAACTATGGCTACACCTTC
>TRBD2|TRBJ2-3|TRBV18|-
CASSPKTSGWADTQYF
TGTGCCAGCTCACCAAAGACTAGCGGATGGGCAGATACGCAGTATTTT
>-|TRBJ1-5|TRBV6-5|-
CASSYSSRRQPQHF
TGTGCCAGCAGTTACTCGAGTCGCAGGCAGCCCCAGCATTTT
>-|TRBJ2-2|TRBV30|-
CAWKTGPGVGTGELFF
TGTGCCTGGAAAACAGGACCAGGCGTTGGCACCGGGGAGCTGTTTTTT
>TRBD1|TRBJ2-7|TRBV5-1|-
CASSPAGQGAYEQYF
TGCGCCAGCAGTCCAGCGGGACAGGGGGCCTACGAGCAGTACTTC
>-|TRBJ2-1|TRBV19|-
CASSIGTYNEQFF
TGTGCCAGTAGTATTGGGACTTACAATGAGCAGTTCTTC
>TRBD1|TRBJ2-1|TRBV11-1|-
CASSLVGPGTGRYIEQFF
TGTGCCAGCAGCTTAGTGGGGCCCGGGACAGGCCGTTACATTGAGCAGTTCTTC
>-|TRBJ2-7|TRBV7-9|-
CASSSLSYEQYF
TGTGCCAGCAGCTCCTTATCCTACGAGCAGTACTTC
>-|TRBJ2-2|TRBV7-2|-
CASSFPSRELFF
TGTGCCAGCAGCTTTCCGAGCCGGGAGCTGTTTTTT
>-|TRBJ2-7|TRBV10-2|-
CASSGGRPIGEQYF
TGCGCCAGCAGTGGCGGCCGGCCAATCGGCGAGCAGTACTTC
>TRBD1|TRBJ2-2|TRBV5-4|-
CASSLQGTGELFF
TGTGCCAGCAGCTTACAGGGGACCGGGGAGCTGTTTTTT
>-|TRBJ2-5|TRBV6-5|-
CASSYSPGQDKDTQYF
TGTGCCAGCAGTTACAGCCCGGGACAAGATAAAGACACCCAGTACTTC
>TRBD1|TRBJ1-2|TRBV7-8|-
CASSTRTGTNYGYTF
TGTGCCAGCAGCACCAGGACAGGGACTAACTATGGCTACACCTTC
>-|TRBJ1-5|TRBV4-1|few
CASSPFPERFGNQPQHF
TGCGCCAGCAGCCCATTCCCGGAGCGTTTCGGCAATCAGCCCCAGCATTTT
>-|TRBJ2-7|TRBV2|-
CASISGRDFYEQYF
TGTGCCAGCATCTCTGGCCGGGACTTCTACGAGCAGTACTTC
>-|TRBJ2-4|TRBV27|once
CASSLRDGQNIQYF
TGTGCCAGCAGTCTCCGGGATGGTCAGAACATTCAGTACTTC
>TRBD2|TRBJ2-5|TRBV5-6|-
CASSLGTTQETQYF
TGTGCCAGCAGCCTGGGGACTACCCAAGAGACCCAGTACTTC
>TRBD1|TRBJ2-7|TRBV5-1|-
CASSSNALRGGHEQYF
TGCGCCAGCAGCTCGAACGCCCTCCGAGGGGGCCACGAGCAGTACTTC
>-|TRBJ2-4|TRBV27|-
CASSLSLVPLGNIQYF
TGTGCCAGCAGTTTATCACTAGTCCCTCTGGGAAACATTCAGTACTTC
>TRBD2|TRBJ2-1|TRBV19|-
CASRRSGLAGDEQFF
TGTGCCAGTAGAAGATCGGGACTAGCGGGAGATGAGCAGTTCTTC
>-|TRBJ2-1|TRBV5-6|-
CASSLRLAASYNEQFF
TGTGCCAGCAGCTTAAGGTTAGCAGCCTCCTACAATGAGCAGTTCTTC
>TRBD1|TRBJ2-4|TRBV4-2|-
CASSHLDREPKNIQYF
TGTGCCAGCAGCCACCTGGACAGGGAACCCAAAAACATTCAGTACTTC
>-|TRBJ1-1|TRBV11-2|-
CASKLPGYTEAFF
TGTGCCAGCAAGCTGCCAGGGTACACTGAAGCTTTCTTT
>-|TRBJ1-4|TRBV5-1|-
CASSFGGRSNEKLFF
TGCGCCAGCAGCTTTGGCGGAAGGTCTAATGAAAAACTGTTTTTT
>-|TRBJ1-1|TRBV25-1|many
CASSEPGYTEAFF
TGTGCCAGCAGTGAGCCAGGGTACACTGAAGCTTTCTTT
>TRBD1|TRBJ2-7|TRBV28|-
CASTTRFGTGSYEQYF
TGTGCCAGCACCACCCGGTTCGGGACAGGTTCCTACGAGCAGTACTTC
>TRBD1|TRBJ1-3|TRBV18|-
CASSHKVQGTTTGNTIYF
TGTGCCAGCTCACATAAAGTACAGGGGACAACAACCGGAAACACCATATATTTT
>-|TRBJ1-1|TRBV19|once
CASSIADSPAVEAFF
TGTGCCAGTAGTATTGCGGACAGCCCGGCGGTTGAAGCTTTCTTT
>TRBD2|TRBJ2-5|TRBV5-6|-
CASSPPTLGLAAQETQYF
TGTGCCAGCAGCCCCCCTACCCTGGGACTAGCGGCACAAGAGACCCAGTACTTC
>-|TRBJ2-1|TRBV19|-
CASSQDGITYNEQFF
TGTGCCAGTAGCCAGGACGGGATTACCTACAATGAGCAGTTCTTC
>TRBD2|TRBJ2-1|TRBV9|-
CASSPGLAYYNEQFF
TGTGCCAGCAGCCCGGGACTAGCTTACTACAATGAGCAGTTCTTC
>TRBD1|TRBJ2-5|TRBV19|-
CASSNGQGAIQETQYF
TGTGCCAGTAGTAACGGACAGGGGGCCATCCAAGAGACCCAGTACTTC
>TRBD1|TRBJ2-2|TRBV27|-
CASGRDRLTGELFF
TGTGCCAGCGGACGGGACAGACTGACCGGGGAGCTGTTTTTT
>-|TRBJ1-1|TRBV14|-
CASSRILTGNTEAFF
TGTGCCAGCAGCCGGATCTTGACAGGGAACACTGAAGCTTTCTTT
>-|TRBJ2-5|TRBV11-3|-
CASSFDRSSETQYF
TGTGCCAGCAGCTTTGACAGGTCGTCGGAGACCCAGTACTTC
>TRBD1|TRBJ1-3|TRBV5-1|-
CASSLEQGASGNTIYF
TGCGCCAGCAGCTTAGAACAGGGGGCCTCTGGAAACACCATATATTTT
>TRBD1|TRBJ2-7|TRBV11-2|-
CASSLARDRIHEQYF
TGTGCCAGCAGCTTAGCACGGGACAGGATACACGAGCAGTACTTC
>TRBD1|TRBJ2-3|TRBV12-5|-
CASGLSGTATDTQYF
TGTGCTAGTGGTTTGTCAGGGACAGCCACAGATACGCAGTATTTT
>TRBD1|TRBJ2-1|TRBV5-1|once
CASSTGTVEEQFF
TGCGCCAGCAGCACCGGGACAGTCGAGGAGCAGTTCTTC
>-|TRBJ1-4|TRBV28|-
CASRVAGEKLFF
TGTGCCAGCAGGGTAGCCGGGGAAAAACTGTTTTTT
>TRBD2|TRBJ2-3|TRBV19|-
CASSIGFVNPSGSWADTQYF
TGTGCCAGTAGTATAGGTTTTGTGAACCCTAGCGGGAGTTGGGCAGATACGCAGTATTTT
>-|TRBJ1-3|TRBV11-1|-
CASSLVPWGDSGNTIYF
TGTGCCAGCAGCTTAGTCCCCTGGGGGGATAGTGGAAACACCATATATTTT
>-|TRBJ2-5|TRBV7-2|-
CASSQGGETQYF
TGTGCCAGCAGCCAGGGTGGGGAGACCCAGTACTTC
>TRBD1|TRBJ2-7|TRBV19|-
CASGTGSSYEQYF
TGTGCCAGCGGGACAGGGTCCTCCTACGAGCAGTACTTC
>-|TRBJ2-5|TRBV7-9|-
CASSHLERGFRETQYF
TGTGCCAGCAGCCACTTAGAGAGGGGGTTCAGGGAGACCCAGTACTTC
>TRBD1|TRBJ2-5|TRBV27|-
CASSPGTGGWETQYF
TGTGCCAGCAGTCCCGGGACAGGGGGCTGGGAGACCCAGTACTTC
>-|TRBJ2-5|TRBV11-2|-
CASSQPTPEEYQETQYF
TGTGCCAGCAGCCAACCCACTCCTGAGGAGTACCAAGAGACCCAGTACTTC
>-|TRBJ2-3|TRBV27|few
CASSLLASTDTQYF
TGTGCCAGCAGTCTTCTGGCTAGCACAGATACGCAGTATTTT
>-|TRBJ2-1|TRBV27|-
CASSREQGVNEQFF
TGTGCCAGCAGTAGAGAACAGGGAGTCAATGAGCAGTTCTTC
>TRBD1|TRBJ2-1|TRBV29-1|-
CSVRQGNNEQFF
TGCAGCGTGCGACAGGGCAACAATGAGCAGTTCTTC
>-|TRBJ1-1|TRBV28|-
CATGVVQAFF
TGTGCCACAGGGGTGGTTCAAGCTTTCTTT
>-|TRBJ2-2|TRBV28|few
CASRETGELFF
TGTGCCAGCAGGGAGACCGGGGAGCTGTTTTTT
>TRBD1|TRBJ2-5|TRBV6-1|-
CASTDRSGETQYF
TGTGCCAGCACGGACAGGAGTGGAGAGACCCAGTACTTC
>-|TRBJ2-7|TRBV13|-
CASSFKGNEQYF
TGTGCCAGCAGCTTCAAGGGGAACGAGCAGTACTTC